The rows below give T cell receptor beta chains drawn from one sample of a study of vaccination and CD4 T cells after COVID-19. Via MiXCR, TCRdb re-called the PCR reads, giving one row per CDR3 protein. The data hold approximately 5,800 distinct CDR3 sequences, with approximately 47% observed a single time. No cognate antigen is known for these TCRs. Sequencing used CD4+ T cells from blood, cultured in vitro. These TCRs come from a human donor in good health. Each CDR3 is given without its conserved first and last residue. The listing skips clone size in some rows; elsewhere it reads once, few, many or a size class.

clone_size j_call v_call cdr3_aa
NA TRBJ1-5 TRBV7-2 ASSFIGGNQPQH
NA TRBJ1-2 TRBV11-2 ASGYGPGGYT
NA TRBJ1-1 TRBV6-1 ASSETPGPNTEAF
few TRBJ2-7 TRBV6-5 ASSYPGARGREQY
NA TRBJ1-2 TRBV3-1 ASSPREDYGYT
few TRBJ2-1 TRBV2 ASTARTVYNEQF
few TRBJ1-5 TRBV4-1 ASSQEGNSNQPQH
NA TRBJ2-2 TRBV6-1 ASGPGGELF
NA TRBJ1-5 TRBV6-1 ATSRADNQPQH
NA TRBJ2-6 TRBV19 ASRGEGRAPGANVLT
NA TRBJ1-2 TRBV9 ASSVGGTGARSGYT
few TRBJ1-1 TRBV6-5 ASSYGRNTEAF